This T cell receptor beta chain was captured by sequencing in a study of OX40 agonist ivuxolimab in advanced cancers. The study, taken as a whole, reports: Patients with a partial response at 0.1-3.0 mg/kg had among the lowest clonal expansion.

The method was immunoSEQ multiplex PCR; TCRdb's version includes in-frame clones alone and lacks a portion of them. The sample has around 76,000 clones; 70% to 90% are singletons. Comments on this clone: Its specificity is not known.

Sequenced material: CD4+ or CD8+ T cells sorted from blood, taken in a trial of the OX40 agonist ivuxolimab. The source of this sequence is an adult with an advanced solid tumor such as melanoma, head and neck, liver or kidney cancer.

CDR3 DNA: TGTGCCAGTAGTATAGCGTTATACTATAATTCACCCCTCCACTTT. Its protein product is CASSIALYYNSPLHF. The V call is TRBV19, the J call TRBJ1-6, with D uncertain. Germline assignment: CDR1 LNHDA and CDR2 SQIVND (reference sequence). The CDR3 is 15 residues long. The V and J ends lost 1 base and 3 bases respectively, with 7 bases between them.